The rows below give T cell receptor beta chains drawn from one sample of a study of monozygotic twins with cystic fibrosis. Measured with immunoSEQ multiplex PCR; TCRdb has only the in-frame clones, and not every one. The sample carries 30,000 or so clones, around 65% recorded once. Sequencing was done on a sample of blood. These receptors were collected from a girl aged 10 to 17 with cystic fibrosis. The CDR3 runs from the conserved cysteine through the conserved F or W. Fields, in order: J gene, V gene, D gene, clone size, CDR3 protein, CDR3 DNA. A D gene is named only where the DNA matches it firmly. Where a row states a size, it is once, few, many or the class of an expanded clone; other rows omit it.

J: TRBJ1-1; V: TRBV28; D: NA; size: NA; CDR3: CASSPVRRGGTEAFF; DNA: TGTGCCAGCAGTCCAGTGAGACGTGGAGGCACTGAAGCTTTCTTT
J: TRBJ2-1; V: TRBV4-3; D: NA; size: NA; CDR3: CASSREVRGLSTDEQFF; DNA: TGCGCCAGCAGCCGAGAAGTCCGGGGACTCTCAACGGATGAGCAGTTCTTC
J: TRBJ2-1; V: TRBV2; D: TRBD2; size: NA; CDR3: CASSPPLAGAHNEQFF; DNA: TGTGCCAGCAGTCCACCTCTAGCGGGAGCCCACAATGAGCAGTTCTTC
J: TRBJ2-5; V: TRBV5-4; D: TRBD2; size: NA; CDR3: CASSLRDYLTETQYF; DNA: TGTGCCAGCAGCCTCCGGGACTACTTAACAGAGACCCAGTACTTC
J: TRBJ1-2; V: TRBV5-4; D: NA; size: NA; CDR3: CASSKGGGGYGYTF; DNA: TGTGCCAGCAGCAAGGGCGGGGGCGGCTATGGCTACACCTTC
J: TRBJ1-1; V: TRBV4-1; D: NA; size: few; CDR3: CASSQVLRGMRNTEAFF; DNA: TGCGCCAGCAGCCAAGTGTTACGGGGAATGAGGAACACTGAAGCTTTCTTT
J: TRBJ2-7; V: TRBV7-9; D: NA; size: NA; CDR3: CASERRSSYEQYF; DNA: TGTGCCAGCGAGAGGCGGAGCTCCTACGAGCAGTACTTC
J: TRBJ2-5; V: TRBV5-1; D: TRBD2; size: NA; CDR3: CASSIGLAGGPLKTQYF; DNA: TGCGCCAGCAGCATAGGACTAGCGGGAGGGCCCCTCAAGACCCAGTACTTC
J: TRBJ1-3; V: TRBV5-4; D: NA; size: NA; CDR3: CASSLSSQGRNTIYF; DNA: TGTGCCAGCAGCTTGAGTTCGCAGGGTCGAAACACCATATATTTT
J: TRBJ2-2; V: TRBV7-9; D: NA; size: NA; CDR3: CASSPREPGELFF; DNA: TGTGCCAGCAGCCCGCGGGAACCCGGGGAGCTGTTTTTT
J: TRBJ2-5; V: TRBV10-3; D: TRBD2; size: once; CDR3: CASEGTSGMRETQYF; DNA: TGTGCCAGCGAAGGGACTAGCGGGATGAGGGAGACCCAGTACTTC
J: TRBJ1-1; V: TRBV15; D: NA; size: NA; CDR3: CATSRESGSTEAFF; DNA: TGTGCCACCAGCAGAGAAAGTGGTAGCACTGAAGCTTTCTTT
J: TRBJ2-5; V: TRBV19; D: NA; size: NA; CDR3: CASTSRGQSSVETQYF; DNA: TGTGCCAGTACTAGTCGCGGACAGAGTTCGGTCGAGACCCAGTACTTC
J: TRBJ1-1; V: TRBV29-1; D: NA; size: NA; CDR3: CSVERVMRRDTEAFF; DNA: TGCAGCGTTGAAAGGGTGATGCGCAGGGACACTGAAGCTTTCTTT
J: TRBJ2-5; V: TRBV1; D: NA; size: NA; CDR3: CTSSLRSPGLAGGSGTQYF; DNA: TGCACCAGCAGCCTTAGATCCCCGGGACTAGCGGGAGGGTCGGGGACCCAGTACTTC
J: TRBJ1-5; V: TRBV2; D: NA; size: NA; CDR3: CASSPPRDGNQPQHF; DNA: TGTGCCAGCTCCCCGCCCCGGGACGGCAATCAGCCCCAGCATTTT
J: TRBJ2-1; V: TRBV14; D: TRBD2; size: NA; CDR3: CASSHSGLAGVWEQFF; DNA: TGTGCCAGCAGCCACTCGGGACTAGCGGGAGTATGGGAGCAGTTCTTC
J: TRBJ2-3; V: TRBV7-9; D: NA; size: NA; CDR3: CASSDDYTDTQYF; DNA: TGTGCCAGCAGCGACGACTACACAGATACGCAGTATTTT
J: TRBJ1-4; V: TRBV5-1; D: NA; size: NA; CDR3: CASSFAGANEKLFF; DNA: TGCGCCAGCAGCTTTGCAGGGGCTAATGAAAAACTGTTTTTT
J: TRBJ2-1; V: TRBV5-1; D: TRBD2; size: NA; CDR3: CASSLTAGGDEQFF; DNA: TGCGCCAGCAGCTTGACTGCGGGGGGCGATGAGCAGTTCTTC
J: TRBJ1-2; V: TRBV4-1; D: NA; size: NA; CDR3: CASSQGNRKLYGYTF; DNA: TGCGCCAGCAGCCAAGGGAACAGGAAACTTTATGGCTACACCTTC
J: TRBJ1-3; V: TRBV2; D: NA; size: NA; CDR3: CASTDGASGNTIYF; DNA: TGTGCCAGCACGGATGGGGCGAGTGGAAACACCATATATTTT
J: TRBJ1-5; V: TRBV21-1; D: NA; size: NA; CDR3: CASRGRGQRQPQHF; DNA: TGTGCCAGCAGGGGACGGGGGCAACGTCAGCCCCAGCATTTT
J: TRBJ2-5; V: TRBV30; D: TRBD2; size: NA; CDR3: CAWSVQAGGELGETQYF; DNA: TGTGCCTGGAGTGTCCAAGCGGGAGGTGAATTAGGAGAGACCCAGTACTTC
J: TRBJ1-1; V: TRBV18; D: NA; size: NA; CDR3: CASSQQGKNTEAFF; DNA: TGTGCCAGCTCACAACAGGGAAAGAACACTGAAGCTTTCTTT
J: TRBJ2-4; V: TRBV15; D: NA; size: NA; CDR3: CATSLLREAKNIQYF; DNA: TGTGCCACCAGTCTCCTCAGGGAAGCCAAAAACATTCAGTACTTC
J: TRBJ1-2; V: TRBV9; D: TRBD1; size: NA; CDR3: CASSVYGTGGNGYTF; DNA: TGTGCCAGCAGCGTGTACGGGACAGGGGGAAATGGCTACACCTTC